Listed here are 22 T cell receptor beta chains from one sample, sequenced in a study of cytomegalovirus exposure and HLA in healthy donors. Use of 60 Vbeta and 13 Jbeta primers characterized the PCR. Repertoires were generated with immunoSEQ multiplex PCR, while TCRdb's copy carries only in-frame clones and drops some. The table records some 99,000 clones, around 73% of them present only once. Sequencing was performed on PBMCs. The receptor source for this set is a man aged 40-49 years in good health and CMV-seronegative.

This clone was recorded a few times. The V call is TRBV29-1, the J call TRBJ2-7, with TRBD1 identical over 9 bases. This CDR3 spans 16 amino acids. Unmatched junction bases numbered 15, after V lost 6 bases and J lost 3 bases. Germline V gives CDR1 SQVTM, CDR2 ANQGSEA. CDR3 nucleotide sequence: TGCAGCGTAACACACCGGACAGGGACAGGGCACTACGAGCAGTACTTC. Residues: CSVTHRTGTGHYEQYF.

J is TRBJ2-7 and V is TRBV5-4, with D possibly being TRBD2 (5 bases). V was pared by 1 base and J by 3 bases, with 11 bases between. The CDR3 totals 14 residues. Germline-derived CDR1 and CDR2 are SGHNT and YYREEE (reference sequence). CDR3 nucleotide sequence: TGTGCCAGCAGCTTGAGCAATAGCGACTACGAGCAGTACTTC. Its translation: CASSLSNSDYEQYF.

The chain has TRBV7-9 and TRBJ1-4; TRBD1 is a possible D gene (5 bases). Per the germline V gene, CDR1 is SEHNR and CDR2 is FQNEAQ (reference sequence). The V end was cut by 5 bases, the J end by 0 bases, with 13 bases between. The CDR3 consists of 16 residues. Here the CDR3 reads CASSAHLTATNEKLFF. The DNA for the CDR3 is TGTGCCAGCAGCGCACACCTGACAGCAACTAATGAAAAACTGTTTTTT.

The V call is TRBV29-1, the J call TRBJ1-2, with TRBD1 matching 9 bases. The J segment lost 4 bases and the V segment lost 2 bases, leaving 8 bases of the junction unmatched. The CDR3 runs to 15 residues. CDR1 and CDR2 from the germline V gene are SQVTM and ANQGSEA. The CDR3 DNA follows: TGCAGCGTTGAACCCCCACAGGGGGCTGGCTATGGCTACACCTTC. Its protein is CSVEPPQGAGYGYTF.

The J gene is TRBJ2-7, the V gene TRBV16; D may be TRBD2 (5 bases). This CDR3 has 13 residues. V lost 0 bases and J 4 bases, leaving 7 bases between the germline ends. Germline V gives CDR1 KGHSY, CDR2 FQNENV. CDR3 DNA sequence: TGTGCCAGCAGCCAATCGGACTTATACGAGCAGTACTTC. Translating gives CASSQSDLYEQYF. Full variable domain (outside the CDR3, taken from reference TRBV16 and TRBJ2-7): GEEVAQTPKHLVRGEGQKAKLYCAPIKGHSYVFWYQQVLKNEFKFLISFQNENVFDETGMPKERFSAKCLPNSPCSLEIQATKLEDSAVYFCASSQSDLYEQYFGPGTRLTVT.

The chain links TRBV19 to TRBJ1-1; perhaps TRBD1 as D (6 bases). V shed 3 bases and J shed 2 bases, with 10 bases lying between them. From germline, CDR1 is LNHDA and CDR2 SQIVND (reference sequence). The CDR3 is 14 residues long. The CDR3 DNA reads TGTGCCAGTAGTATCGGACAGCCCAACACTGAAGCTTTCTTT. Translating gives CASSIGQPNTEAFF.

This chain connects TRBV27 to TRBJ1-4, with 9 bases that match TRBD1. Germline lookup yields CDR1 MNHEY and CDR2 SMNVEV (reference sequence). Trimming at V came to 2 bases and at J to 5 bases, leaving 6 bases not matched to a gene. The CDR3 runs 16 residues. The CDR3 reads CASSLTAGTGNEKLFF. As DNA, the CDR3 is TGTGCCAGCAGTTTAACAGCCGGGACAGGGAATGAAAAACTGTTTTTT.

V is TRBV29-1 and J is TRBJ2-3; 10 nucleotides match TRBD1. This CDR3 has 12 amino acids. The trim removed 6 bases at V and 6 bases at J, leaving 3 bases unmatched. Germline loops: CDR1 SQVTM, CDR2 ANQGSEA. CDR3 amino acids: CSVATGGDTQYF. CDR3 bases: TGCAGCGTCGCGACAGGGGGCGATACGCAGTATTTT.

This clone was found once. The chain joins TRBV7-2 to TRBJ1-3; D is ambiguous. V shed 5 bases and J shed 0 bases, with 11 bases lying between them. The germline CDR1 and CDR2 sequences are SGHTA and FQGNSA. The CDR3 sequence is 15 residues long. In nucleotides, the CDR3 is TGTGCCAGCAGCCCCCGCGGGAGCTCTGGAAACACCATATATTTT. Encoded protein: CASSPRGSSGNTIYF.

A word on this clone: One junction end does not reproduce the germline sequence, and a read error may be involved. The V and J genes are TRBV7-7 and TRBJ2-2; 7 nucleotides line up with TRBD1. Germline V lookup: CDR1 SSHAT, CDR2 FNYEAQ (reference sequence). This CDR3 has 17 amino acids. The CDR3 reads CASSSDRDQRNTGELFF. The CDR3 DNA sequence: TGTGCTAGCAGCTCAGACAGGGATCAAAGGAACACCGGGGAGCTGTTTTTT.

V is TRBV9 and J is TRBJ1-2; D not certain. Germline V gene data show CDR1 as SGDLS and CDR2 as YYNGEE. There are 14 residues in the CDR3. Trimming took off 4 bases at V and 3 bases at J, with 13 bases between the two ends. The CDR3, as DNA: TGTGCCAGCAGCTTGGCGGGCTTGGACTATGGCTACACCTTC. It is translated as CASSLAGLDYGYTF. Supplemented by reference TRBV9 and TRBJ1-2, the full variable domain reads DSGVTQTPKHLITATGQRVTLRCSPRSGDLSVYWYQQSLDQGLQFLIQYYNGEERAKGNILERFSAQQFPDLHSELNLSSLELGDSALYFCASSLAGLDYGYTFGSGTRLTVV.

The V and J genes are TRBV30 and TRBJ1-2; D is ambiguous. The V gene lost 6 bases and the J gene lost 3 bases, with 14 bases spanning the gap. The CDR3 is made up of 13 amino acids. Germline CDR1 and CDR2: GTSNPN and SVGIG (reference sequence). The CDR3 DNA is TGTGCCTGCCGTCAGCGGACTGACTATGGCTACACCTTC. Translated: CACRQRTDYGYTF.

This chain uses TRBV2 with TRBJ2-7; the D gene is possibly TRBD1 (5 bases). The CDR3 totals 14 residues. Germline V gene data show CDR1 as SNHLY and CDR2 as FYNNEI. Trimming pared 3 bases from V and 3 bases from J, leaving 12 bases between. The CDR3 sequence is CASSEIRALYEQYF. The CDR3, as DNA: TGTGCCAGCAGTGAGATCAGGGCACTCTACGAGCAGTACTTC.

The J gene is TRBJ1-4, the V gene TRBV18, with 9 bases identical to TRBD1. CDR3 length: 16 amino acids. V lost 3 bases to trimming and J lost 8 bases; unmatched junction nucleotides: 10. CDR1 and CDR2 (germline): KGHSH, LQKENI. CDR3 nucleotide sequence: TGTGCCAGCTCACCTGTTCCGGGACAGGGTGGGGAAAAACTGTTTTTT. This encodes CASSPVPGQGGEKLFF.

The genes are TRBV28 and TRBJ2-1; no firm D call. Germline loops: CDR1 MDHEN, CDR2 SYDVKM. Trimming removed 5 bases at V and 7 bases at J, with 6 bases between. This CDR3 is built from 11 residues. The CDR3 DNA reads as TGTGCCAGCAGTCCCTTGAATGAGCAGTTCTTC. Protein product: CASSPLNEQFF.

V is TRBV5-1 and J is TRBJ2-3; 8 positions match TRBD2. Germline V lookup: CDR1 SGHRS, CDR2 YFSETQ. V gave up 6 bases and J gave up 5 bases; unmatched junction bases: 11. This CDR3 is 15 amino acids long. For the CDR3, the DNA is TGCGCCAGCACCCGTGCTACCGGGGGGGTAGATACGCAGTATTTT. Translated, it gives CASTRATGGVDTQYF.

This clone was detected once. The chain has TRBV11-3 and TRBJ2-2, with TRBD2 as a possible D gene (5 bases). The CDR3 length is 14 residues. The germline V gene encodes CDR1 SGHNT and CDR2 YENEEA. V was trimmed by 5 bases and J by 5 bases, leaving 12 bases between them. In DNA form, the CDR3 reads TGTGCCAGCAGCCGCCGGGATGGGACCGGGGAGCTGTTTTTT. Residues: CASSRRDGTGELFF.

The chain links TRBV5-1 to TRBJ1-2, with a possible D match to TRBD1 (5 bases). This CDR3 spans 14 amino acids. V was shortened by 1 base and J by 11 bases, with 18 bases between the two germline ends. CDR1 is SGHRS, CDR2 YFSETQ, per germline. As DNA, the CDR3 is TGCGCCAGCAGCTTGATGCGGGACTCTAGGGGTTACACCTTC. Translated: CASSLMRDSRGYTF.

This clone came up a few times. The chain has TRBV2 and TRBJ1-2; D is ambiguous. Germline assignment: CDR1 SNHLY and CDR2 FYNNEI. V shed 11 bases and J shed 7 bases, with 14 bases lying between them. The CDR3 is 11 amino acids. The CDR3 DNA follows: TGTGCCGGGCAGGATGACCTTGGCTACACCTTC. It specifies CAGQDDLGYTF.

This rearrangement joins TRBV9 to TRBJ2-5; TRBD1 agrees at 7 bases. Germline assignment: CDR1 SGDLS and CDR2 YYNGEE. The CDR3 consists of 15 residues. Trimming at V came to 4 bases and at J to 1 base, leaving 7 bases not matched to a gene. The CDR3 protein is CASSLNWDSQETQYF. The CDR3 DNA sequence: TGTGCCAGCAGCCTGAACTGGGACAGCCAAGAGACCCAGTACTTC.

This chain joins TRBV4-3 and TRBJ2-7; no firm D call. The CDR3 covers 14 residues. V was pared by 4 bases and J by 1 base, with 11 bases between. Germline values: CDR1 LGHNA, CDR2 YSLEER. The CDR3 here is CASSLDYSSYEQYF. The CDR3, as DNA: TGCGCCAGCAGCCTCGATTACTCTTCCTACGAGCAGTACTTC.

This chain links TRBV9 with TRBJ1-3, with D perhaps matching TRBD1 (6 bases). This CDR3 is built from 15 residues. V lost 5 bases, J lost 4 bases, and 16 bases lay in between. In germline, CDR1 is SGDLS, CDR2 YYNGEE. In DNA form, the CDR3 reads TGTGCCAGCAGTCGGACAGCCGGGGCAGGAAACACCATATATTTT. It codes for CASSRTAGAGNTIYF.